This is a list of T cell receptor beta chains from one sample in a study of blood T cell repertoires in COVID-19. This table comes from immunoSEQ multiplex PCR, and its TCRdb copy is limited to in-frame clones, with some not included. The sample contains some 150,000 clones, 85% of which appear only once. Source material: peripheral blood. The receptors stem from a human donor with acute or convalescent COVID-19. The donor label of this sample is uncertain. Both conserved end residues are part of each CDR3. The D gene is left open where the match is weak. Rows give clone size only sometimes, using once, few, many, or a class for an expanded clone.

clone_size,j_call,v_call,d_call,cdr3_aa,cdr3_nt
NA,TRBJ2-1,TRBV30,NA,CAWSLVNEQFF,TGTGCCTGGAGTTTAGTCAATGAGCAGTTCTTC
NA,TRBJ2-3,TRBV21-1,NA,CASSKASGHRGTQYF,TGTGCCAGCAGCAAGGCTAGCGGCCACAGAGGTACGCAGTATTTT
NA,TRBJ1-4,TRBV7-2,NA,CASSSQGATNEKLFF,TGTGCCAGCAGCTCTCAAGGGGCAACTAATGAAAAACTGTTTTTT
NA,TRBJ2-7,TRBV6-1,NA,CASSEARPGAGALTAYF,TGTGCCAGCAGTGAAGCGAGGCCTGGGGCAGGGGCTCTTACTGCGTACTTC
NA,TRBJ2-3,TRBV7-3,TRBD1,CASSLEGAHGDTQYF,TGTGCCAGCAGCTTAGAGGGGGCGCATGGAGATACGCAGTATTTT
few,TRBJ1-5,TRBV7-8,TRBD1,CASSTGTGGNQPQHF,TGTGCCAGCAGCACCGGGACAGGCGGCAATCAGCCCCAGCATTTT
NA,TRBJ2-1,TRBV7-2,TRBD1,CASSVAGTGGLREQFF,TGTGCCAGCAGCGTAGCCGGGACAGGGGGTCTACGGGAGCAGTTCTTC
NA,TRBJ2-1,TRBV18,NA,CASSPGHDHNEQFF,TGTGCCAGCTCACCGGGACACGATCACAATGAGCAGTTCTTC
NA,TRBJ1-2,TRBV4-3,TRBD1,CASSQGTGGNYGYTF,TGCGCCAGCAGCCAGGGGACAGGGGGGAACTATGGCTACACCTTC
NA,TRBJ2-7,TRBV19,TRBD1,CASSIGRGQGASYEQYF,TGTGCCAGTAGTATCGGCAGGGGACAGGGGGCTTCTTACGAGCAGTACTTC
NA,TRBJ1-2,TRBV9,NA,CASSPRSQDNYGYTF,TGTGCCAGCAGCCCCCGCTCCCAGGATAACTATGGCTACACCTTC
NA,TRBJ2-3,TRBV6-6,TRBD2,CASSREPGLAFADTQYF,TGTGCCAGCAGCCGAGAACCGGGACTAGCGTTTGCGGATACGCAGTATTTT
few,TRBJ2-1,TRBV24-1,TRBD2,CATSDFQIAGGHRDEQFF,TGTGCCACCAGTGATTTCCAGATAGCGGGAGGGCACCGCGATGAGCAGTTCTTC
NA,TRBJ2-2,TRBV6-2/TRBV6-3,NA,CASSSQGIGELFF,TGTGCCAGCAGTTCCCAGGGAATCGGGGAGCTGTTTTTT
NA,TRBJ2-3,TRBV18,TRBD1,CASSPGQGLTDTQYF,TGTGCCAGCTCACCCGGACAGGGGCTCACAGATACGCAGTATTTT
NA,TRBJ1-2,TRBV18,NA,CASSPLGAGGYTF,TGTGCCAGCTCACCATTAGGGGCTGGGGGCTACACCTTC
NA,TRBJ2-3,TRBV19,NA,CASRPTSTDTQYF,TGTGCCAGTAGACCCACTTCCACAGATACGCAGTATTTT
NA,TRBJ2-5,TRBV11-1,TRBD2,CASSSTTSGIQETQYF,TGTGCCAGCAGCTCAACGACTAGCGGGATACAAGAGACCCAGTACTTC
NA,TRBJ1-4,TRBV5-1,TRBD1,CASSSNTGVANEKLFF,TGCGCCAGCAGCTCGAACACAGGGGTCGCGAACGAAAAACTGTTTTTT
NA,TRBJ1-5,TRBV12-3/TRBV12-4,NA,CASTDRRNQPQHF,TGTGCCAGCACGGACAGACGTAATCAGCCCCAGCATTTT
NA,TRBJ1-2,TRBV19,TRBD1,CASSGRDRVHYGYTF,TGTGCCAGTAGTGGCCGGGACAGGGTCCACTATGGCTACACCTTC
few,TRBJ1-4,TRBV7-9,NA,CASSPPPGHSNEKLFF,TGTGCCAGCAGCCCACCCCCGGGACATTCTAATGAAAAACTGTTTTTT
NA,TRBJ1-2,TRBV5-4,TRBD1,CASSLAGTGFGGYGYTF,TGTGCCAGCAGCTTGGCTGGGACAGGGTTTGGGGGGTATGGCTACACCTTC
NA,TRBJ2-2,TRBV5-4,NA,CASTGRANTGELFF,TGTGCCAGCACCGGCAGGGCCAACACCGGGGAGCTGTTTTTT
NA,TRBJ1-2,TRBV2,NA,CASSERQANYGYTF,TGTGCCAGCAGTGAAAGACAGGCTAACTATGGCTACACCTTC
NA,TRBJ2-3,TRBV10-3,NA,CAISESSGLDTQYF,TGTGCCATCAGTGAGTCAAGCGGGTTAGATACGCAGTATTTT
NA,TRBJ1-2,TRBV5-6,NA,CASSLVLYGYTF,TGTGCCAGCAGCTTGGTCCTCTATGGCTACACCTTC
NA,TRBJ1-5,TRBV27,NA,CASSVGANQPQHF,TGTGCCAGCAGCGTAGGGGCAAATCAGCCCCAGCATTTT
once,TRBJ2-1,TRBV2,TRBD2,CASSAPAGVNEQFF,TGTGCCAGCAGTGCTCCAGCGGGGGTTAATGAGCAGTTCTTC
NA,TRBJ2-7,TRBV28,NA,CASSFRRGNTYEQYF,TGTGCCAGCAGTTTTAGACGGGGGAATACCTACGAGCAGTACTTC